Detailed here is one TCR beta chain. These data are taken from a study of blood T cell repertoires in COVID-19. Overall study context: Collection of acute and convalescent COVID-19 samples took place in the United States, Italy and Spain. PBMCs, B-cell-depleted T cells, or T cells provided the cDNA or gDNA that made up the material.

Germline V gives CDR1 SGHTA, CDR2 FQGNSA. V gave up 0 bases and J gave up 4 bases; unmatched junction bases: 6. The CDR3 extends over 18 amino acids. Those enrolled in Seattle joined during active infection and were followed longitudinally afterward. Original analysis: Counts of nucleated cells, estimated from reference gene primer amplification, were obtained. Some clones are missing from TCRdb's copy, which holds only in-frame ones; the method was immunoSEQ multiplex PCR. V and J calls and clone size are those listed in that table; D and trimming were worked out from the DNA. The table shows hundreds of thousands of clones, with roughly 89% occurring only once.

This receptor was obtained from a woman in her 40s with COVID-19, enrolled during active disease. J is TRBJ2-1 and V is TRBV7-2; TRBD2 matches at 13 bases. The sequencing sample was made of peripheral blood. The CDR3 reads CASSLAILAGGMYNEQFF. As DNA, the CDR3 is TGTGCCAGCAGCTTAGCCATACTAGCGGGGGGGATGTACAATGAGCAGTTCTTC.